Each of the 27 T cell receptor beta chains below was sequenced from the same sample in a study of cytomegalovirus exposure and HLA in healthy donors listed by TCRdb under 2017. The library was made by the immunoSEQ multiplex PCR assay. For the multiplex PCR, a mixture combining 60 forward primers for TCR Vbeta segments and 13 reverse primers for TCR Jbeta segments was used. In its TCRdb copy, this immuneACCESS table keeps in-frame sequences only and misses some clones. Where compared with another copy, unresolved V genes explain less than half of these, and the others have no known cause. The sample table lists roughly 120,000 clones, 70% to 80% of them with a count of one. Of the sample, 3.5% to 5% falls within the top ten clones. Specimen: PBMCs. The receptors derive from a man aged 25 to 40 in good health and CMV-seropositive.

This clone was counted between two and nine times. This chain connects TRBV6-6 to TRBJ1-5; D gene ambiguous. The CDR3 length is 12 residues. Germline assignment: CDR1 MNHNY and CDR2 SVGAGI (reference sequence). V lost 0 bases to trimming and J lost 9 bases, with 6 bases between them. The DNA of the CDR3 is TGTGCCAGCAGTTACTCAGCTCGGCCCCAGCATTTT. Its translation: CASSYSARPQHF.

The chain joins TRBV20-1 to TRBJ1-1; D ambiguous. There are 10 residues in the CDR3. From germline, CDR1 is DFQATT and CDR2 SNEGSKA (reference sequence). The CDR3, as DNA: TGCGCCAGAGGCAACACTGAAGCTTTCTTT. As protein: CARGNTEAFF.

This chain links TRBV2 with TRBJ1-1; TRBD1 is a possible D gene (5 bases). Trimming took 5 bases from V and 0 from J, leaving 16 bases between them. Per the germline V gene, CDR1 is SNHLY and CDR2 is FYNNEI. This CDR3 region has 16 residues. In DNA, the CDR3 is TGTGCCAGCAGTTACAAATCAGGGAACATGAACACTGAAGCTTTCTTT. Amino acid sequence: CASSYKSGNMNTEAFF.

The chain is built from TRBV15 and TRBJ2-3; 12 bases map to TRBD2. Trimming cost V 4 bases and J 4 bases; bases outside gene matches: 6. Germline CDR1 reads LNHNV; CDR2 reads YYDKDF (reference sequence). The CDR3 totals 16 residues. CDR3 protein: CATSTGLAGRSDTQYF. In nucleotides, the CDR3 is TGTGCCACCAGCACTGGACTAGCGGGACGGTCAGATACGCAGTATTTT.

This clone occurred once. This chain joins TRBV7-9 and TRBJ1-2; D uncertain. CDR1 SEHNR and CDR2 FQNEAQ come from the germline V gene (reference sequence). The CDR3 runs 11 residues. The V gene lost 3 bases and the J gene lost 13 bases, with 12 bases spanning the gap. The CDR3 DNA follows: TGTGCCAGCAGCTTTGGAGGTCGGGGCACCTTC. It specifies CASSFGGRGTF.

The genes are TRBV15 and TRBJ2-2; D is unresolved. The V gene's germline CDR1 is LNHNV and CDR2 YYDKDF (reference sequence). The CDR3 runs to 15 residues. The ends were cut back, 1 base at V and 4 bases at J, with 10 bases in the middle. CDR3: CATSRGGYSTGELFF. The DNA of the CDR3 is TGTGCCACCAGCAGAGGAGGCTATAGCACCGGGGAGCTGTTTTTT.

The chain uses TRBV6-1 and TRBJ1-5; 10 nucleotides line up with TRBD1. Germline V lookup: CDR1 MNHNS, CDR2 SASEGT. CDR3 length equals 17 residues. The V gene end was trimmed by 4 bases and the J gene end by 0 bases; junction bases not matched to a gene: 6. This chain's CDR3 is CASSGGTGDYSNQPQHF. The CDR3 bases are TGTGCCAGCAGTGGGGGGACAGGGGATTATAGCAATCAGCCCCAGCATTTT.

The V and J genes are TRBV15 and TRBJ2-7; 7 bases match TRBD2. The CDR3 extends over 16 amino acids. J was trimmed by 4 bases and V by 4 bases; bases with no gene match: 13. CDR1 and CDR2 (germline): LNHNV, YYDKDF (reference sequence). CDR3 loop: CATSNRVGDYIYEQYF. For the CDR3, the DNA is TGTGCCACCAGCAACCGGGTGGGGGACTATATATACGAGCAGTACTTC.

In this sample, this clone turned up once. V gene TRBV30 combines with J gene TRBJ2-5; 8 bases match TRBD1. Germline V gene sequence: CDR1 GTSNPN, CDR2 SVGIG (reference sequence). This CDR3 is 15 amino acids long. V trimming: 1 base; J trimming: 4 bases; junction bases outside the gene matches: 8. DNA for the CDR3: TGTGCCTGGAGTGGAGTATCAGGGGGCGCAGAGACCCAGTACTTC. Translation gives CAWSGVSGGAETQYF.

The rearrangement links TRBV7-9 to TRBJ1-1, with a tentative D call TRBD1 (5 bases). The ends were cut back, 8 bases at V and 2 bases at J, with 15 bases in the middle. This CDR3 contains 14 residues. The germline gives CDR1 SEHNR, CDR2 FQNEAQ (reference sequence). In DNA form, the CDR3 reads TGTGCCAGCCTATCAAGGACACCTAACACTGAAGCTTTCTTT. It yields the protein CASLSRTPNTEAFF.

The gene calls are TRBV2 and TRBJ1-6, with 7 positions matching TRBD1. V dropped 3 bases and J dropped 10; count of bases not matched to a gene: 12. CDR1 SNHLY and CDR2 FYNNEI come from the germline V gene. This CDR3 region has 16 residues. The CDR3 reads CASSDLGTGAGSPLHF. The CDR3 bases are TGTGCCAGCAGTGACCTAGGAACAGGGGCCGGGTCACCCCTCCACTTT.

V usage is TRBV6-1 and J usage is TRBJ2-3, with TRBD2 as a possible D gene (5 bases). The germline CDR1 and CDR2 sequences are MNHNS and SASEGT. The length of the CDR3 is 15 residues. V lost 1 base to trimming and J lost 0 bases, with 8 bases between them. CDR3 nucleotide sequence: TGTGCCAGCAGTGAAGGTAGCGTGAGCACAGATACGCAGTATTTT. Residues: CASSEGSVSTDTQYF.

The rearrangement joins TRBV28 to TRBJ1-5, with D tentatively TRBD1 (6 bases). Per germline, CDR1 MDHEN and CDR2 SYDVKM. The V end lost 2 bases, the J end lost 8 bases, and 13 bases lay between the germline ends. The CDR3 extends over 14 amino acids. CDR3 loop: CASSLHQGSEPQHF. The CDR3 nucleotides are TGTGCCAGCAGTTTACACCAGGGGAGTGAGCCCCAGCATTTT.

The rearrangement uses TRBV7-2 and TRBJ1-1; 9 bases fit TRBD1. Unmatched junction bases numbered 2, after V lost 1 base and J lost 8 bases. This CDR3 is built from 13 residues. Germline values: CDR1 SGHTA, CDR2 FQGNSA. This CDR3 reads CASSLVGTGEAFF. In nucleotides, the CDR3 is TGTGCCAGCAGCTTAGTTGGGACAGGGGAAGCTTTCTTT. The whole variable domain, filled in from reference TRBV7-2 and TRBJ1-1, reads GAGVSQSPSNKVTEKGKDVELRCDPISGHTALYWYRQSLGQGLEFLIYFQGNSAPDKSGLPSDRFSAERTGGSVSTLTIQRTQQEDSAVYLCASSLVGTGEAFFGQGTRLTVV.

The chain couples TRBV19 to TRBJ1-1; D is undetermined. The V gene's germline CDR1 is LNHDA and CDR2 SQIVND (reference sequence). The CDR3 contains 11 residues. V lost 6 bases and J lost 1, with 3 bases in between. The CDR3 nucleotides read TGTGCCAGTAGCCGGAACACTGAAGCTTTCTTT. It specifies CASSRNTEAFF.

The chain joins TRBV5-4 to TRBJ1-2; TRBD1 matches 9 bases. The CDR3 is 14 residues long. Losses at the gene ends were 4 bases for V and 7 bases for J; bases not matched to a gene: 8. Germline V gene data show CDR1 as SGHNT and CDR2 as YYREEE (reference sequence). In DNA form, the CDR3 reads TGTGCCAGCAGCCCCCGGACAGGGGTGGCTGGCTACACCTTC. Residues: CASSPRTGVAGYTF. The variable domain in full, completed from reference TRBV5-4 and TRBJ1-2, reads ETGVTQSPTHLIKTRGQQVTLRCSSQSGHNTVSWYQQALGQGPQFIFQYYREEENGRGNFPPRFSGLQFPNYSSELNVNALELDDSALYLCASSPRTGVAGYTFGSGTRLTVV.

The rearrangement uses TRBV5-1 and TRBJ2-1; 8 nucleotides line up with TRBD2. Germline loops: CDR1 SGHRS, CDR2 YFSETQ. This CDR3 comprises 16 residues. The V segment lost 1 base and the J segment 3 bases; nucleotides outside the gene matches: 6. The CDR3: CASSLWAGGNYNEQFF. For the CDR3, the DNA is TGCGCCAGCAGCTTGTGGGCGGGGGGTAACTACAATGAGCAGTTCTTC. The full variable domain, with the rest looked up from reference TRBV5-1 and TRBJ2-1, is KAGVTQTPRYLIKTRGQQVTLSCSPISGHRSVSWYQQTPGQGLQFLFEYFSETQRNKGNFPGRFSGRQFSNSRSEMNVSTLELGDSALYLCASSLWAGGNYNEQFFGPGTRLTVL.

The J gene is TRBJ2-3, the V gene TRBV7-8, with TRBD2 as a possible D gene (6 bases). CDR3 length: 16 residues. Germline-derived CDR1 and CDR2 are SGHVS and FQNEAQ. V lost 1 base and J lost 3, with 14 bases in between. The CDR3: CASSLVGGFATDTQYF. The DNA for the CDR3 is TGTGCCAGCAGCTTAGTCGGAGGGTTTGCTACAGATACGCAGTATTTT.

This chain uses TRBV10-1 with TRBJ2-1; D is undetermined. CDR3 length equals 15 residues. V lost 2 bases and J lost 8, with 16 bases in between. Germline CDR1 reads WNHNN; CDR2 reads SYGVQD (reference sequence). CDR3 sequence: CASSENLTLGHEQFF. The CDR3 DNA is TGCGCCAGCAGTGAGAACCTCACCCTGGGCCATGAGCAGTTCTTC.

The count of this clone is one. The V and J genes are TRBV27 and TRBJ2-4, with D perhaps TRBD1 (7 bases). V was clipped by 11 bases and J by 1 base, with 18 bases between them. The CDR3 length is 15 residues. Germline V gene lookup returns CDR1 MNHEY and CDR2 SMNVEV (reference sequence). The CDR3 DNA sequence: TGTGCCCTAAAAGGGGGCGGGGCGGCCAAAAACATTCAGTACTTC. This encodes CALKGGGAAKNIQYF.

The J gene is TRBJ1-2, the V gene TRBV2; weak D call: TRBD1 (6 bases). V lost 9 bases and J lost 3, with 20 bases in between. The CDR3 totals 15 residues. Germline CDR1 and CDR2: SNHLY and FYNNEI. CDR3 bases: TGTGCCAGGGGGTCTCAGACAGGATTAGACTATGGCTACACCTTC. It yields the protein CARGSQTGLDYGYTF. The variable domain in full, with the rest retrieved from reference TRBV2 and TRBJ1-2, is EPEVTQTPSHQVTQMGQEVILRCVPISNHLYFYWYRQILGQKVEFLVSFYNNEISEKSEIFDDQFSVERPDGSNFTLKIRSTKLEDSAMYFCARGSQTGLDYGYTFGSGTRLTVV.

CDR3 protein: CASSQGGLAGARETQYF. The CDR3 bases are TGTGCCAGCAGCCAAGGAGGACTAGCGGGAGCGCGGGAGACCCAGTACTTC. The J gene is TRBJ2-5, the V gene TRBV4-2, with 13 bases that match TRBD2. J lost 5 bases, V lost 1 base, and 7 bases had no gene match. CDR1 and CDR2 from the germline V gene are LGHNA and YNFKEQ. The CDR3 length is 17 residues.

This chain uses TRBV28 with TRBJ2-2; 9 bases are shared with TRBD2. With V trimmed by 7 bases and J by 8 bases, 20 bases remained unmatched. This CDR3 region has 18 residues. Germline loops: CDR1 MDHEN, CDR2 SYDVKM. The CDR3 coding sequence is TGTGCCAGCACCCTAATTGGGGGCGGCGGGGGGGAAGTGGGGGAGCTGTTTTTT. This codes for CASTLIGGGGGEVGELFF.

V is TRBV2 and J is TRBJ2-4, with TRBD2 matching 7 bases. The CDR3 is 14 amino acids. The trim removed 5 bases at V and 0 bases at J, leaving 1 base unmatched. Germline CDR1 SNHLY, CDR2 FYNNEI. The CDR3 DNA reads as TGTGCCAGCAGTAGCGGGGTAGCCAAAAACATTCAGTACTTC. It codes for CASSSGVAKNIQYF.

This clone was detected a few times. The chain links TRBV28 to TRBJ1-1; 9 bases fit TRBD1. This CDR3 has 18 amino acids. V shed 3 bases and J 0 bases; nucleotides not matched to a gene: 11. Per germline, CDR1 MDHEN and CDR2 SYDVKM. In DNA, the CDR3 is TGTGCCAGCAGTTTCTCCCTGGACAGGGGCCACATGAACACTGAAGCTTTCTTT. Protein: CASSFSLDRGHMNTEAFF. The full variable domain, with the rest looked up from reference TRBV28 and TRBJ1-1, is DVKVTQSSRYLVKRTGEKVFLECVQDMDHENMFWYRQDPGLGLRLIYFSYDVKMKEKGDIPEGYSVSREKKERFSLILESASTNQTSMYLCASSFSLDRGHMNTEAFFGQGTRLTVV.

This clone was seen once. The chain recombines TRBV6-5 with TRBJ2-7, with 10 bases matching TRBD2. Germline trimming cut 2 bases from V and 2 bases from J; bases unmatched to any gene: 3. The germline V gene encodes CDR1 MNHEY and CDR2 SVGAGI. The CDR3 contains 15 residues. The CDR3 region is CASSYRLAGAYEQYF. For the CDR3, the DNA is TGTGCCAGCAGTTACAGGCTAGCGGGGGCCTACGAGCAGTACTTC.

The chain employs TRBV5-6 and TRBJ2-7; TRBD1 matches 10 bases. The CDR3 spans 15 residues. The V gene end was trimmed by 2 bases and the J gene end by 2 bases; junction bases not matched to a gene: 4. Germline lookup yields CDR1 SGHDT and CDR2 YYEEEE. Written as DNA, the CDR3 is TGTGCCAGCAGCTTCGACAGGGGGCTCGCCTACGAGCAGTACTTC. This translates into CASSFDRGLAYEQYF.